This T cell receptor (beta chain) was documented in a study of CD8 T cells in ankylosing spondylitis. V lost 2 bases and J lost 6, with 12 bases in between. The CDR3 runs 14 residues. Per the germline V gene, CDR1 is SGHRS and CDR2 is YFSETQ. TCRdb reprocessed the 5' RACE reads via MiXCR and lists one record per CDR3 protein. The sample lists 250,000 to 350,000 distinct CDR3 sequences, less than 25% occurring once. The gene calls are TRBV5-1 and TRBJ2-1, with a tentative D call TRBD1 (6 bases). Sequencing was carried out using blood, either unsorted or a sorted T cell fraction (not recorded which). The clonotype originates from a female donor with ankylosing spondylitis or in good health (not recorded which). The CDR3 here is CASSLQGRLNEQFF. In DNA form, the CDR3 reads TGCGCCAGCAGCTTACAGGGACGGCTCAATGAGCAGTTCTTC.